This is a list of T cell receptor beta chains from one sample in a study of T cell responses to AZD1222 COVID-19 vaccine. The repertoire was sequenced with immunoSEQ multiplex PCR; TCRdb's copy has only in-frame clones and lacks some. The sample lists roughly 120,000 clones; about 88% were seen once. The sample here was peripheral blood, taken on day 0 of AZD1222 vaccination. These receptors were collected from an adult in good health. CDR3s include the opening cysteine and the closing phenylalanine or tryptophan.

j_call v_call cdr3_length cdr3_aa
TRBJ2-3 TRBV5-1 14 CASSLRQDPDTQYF
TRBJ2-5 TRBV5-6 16 CASSLLRSGQEETQYF
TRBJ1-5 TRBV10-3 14 CAISESHSNQPQHF
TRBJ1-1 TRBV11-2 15 CASSTGQRSETEAFF
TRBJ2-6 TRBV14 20 CASSPLYGTGAFSGANVLTF
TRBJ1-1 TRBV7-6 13 CASSLAENTEAFF
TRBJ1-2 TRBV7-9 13 CASSSTANYGYTF
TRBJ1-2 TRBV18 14 CASSPKDSNYGYTF
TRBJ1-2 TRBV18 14 CASSPGRGDYGYTF
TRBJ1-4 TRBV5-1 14 CASGPTGRKEKLFF
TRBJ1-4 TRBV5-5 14 CASSFQGGDEKLFF
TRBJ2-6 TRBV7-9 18 CASSSFTAAYSGANVLTF
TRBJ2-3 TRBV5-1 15 CASSSASGNTDTQYF
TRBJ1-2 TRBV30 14 CAWSEGGFNYGYTF
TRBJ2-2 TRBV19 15 CASSLMGVNTGELFF
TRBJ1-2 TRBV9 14 CASSVVTSPYGYTF
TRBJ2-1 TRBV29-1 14 CSVRTRGNDNEQFF
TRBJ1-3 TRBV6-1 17 CASSEASRVSSGNTIYF
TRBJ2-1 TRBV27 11 CASSFGNEQFF
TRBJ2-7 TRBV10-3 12 CATGDGSYEQYF
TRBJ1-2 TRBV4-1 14 CASSQEGRGAHAIF
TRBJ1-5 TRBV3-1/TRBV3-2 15 CASSQDRTDNQPQHF
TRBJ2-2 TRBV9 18 CASSVVGGSAGNTGELFF
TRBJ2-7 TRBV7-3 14 CASSTTGVRYEQYF
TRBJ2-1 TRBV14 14 CASSQGDSYNEQFF
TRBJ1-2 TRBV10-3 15 CAISESDSFSYGYTF
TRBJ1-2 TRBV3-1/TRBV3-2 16 CASSPTRTVLRHGYTF
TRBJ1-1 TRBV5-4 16 CASSGGTGRVNTEAFF
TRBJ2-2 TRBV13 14 CAVTGTLNTGELFF
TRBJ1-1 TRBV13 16 CASSLAGTGADTEAFF
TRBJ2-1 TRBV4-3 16 CASSHLPGGGHNEQFF
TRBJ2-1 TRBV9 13 CASSVDNYNEQFF
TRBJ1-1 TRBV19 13 CASNGRGRTEAFF
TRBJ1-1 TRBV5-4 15 CASSLWAATNTEAFF
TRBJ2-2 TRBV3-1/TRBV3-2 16 CASSQGPGGNTGELFF
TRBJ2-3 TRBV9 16 CASSLTTGTGSDTQYF
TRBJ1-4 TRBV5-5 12 CASRGPNEKLFF
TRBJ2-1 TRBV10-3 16 CAISETRQGVSNEQFF
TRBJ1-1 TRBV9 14 CASSPPGQTTEAFF
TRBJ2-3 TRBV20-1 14 CSASVGRETDTQYF
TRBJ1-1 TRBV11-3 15 CASSRWTEVNTEAFF
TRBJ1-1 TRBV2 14 CASSQTGSKTEAFF
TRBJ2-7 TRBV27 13 CASSLYSNYEQYF